The clone carrying this T cell receptor beta chain has a handful of counts. Its antigen is unknown. With survey level as its setting, the immunoSEQ assay was v3.0. Measured with immunoSEQ multiplex PCR; TCRdb has only the in-frame clones, and not every one. The sample includes approximately 6,500 clones, over 75% of them seen just once. The sample comes from a study of long-term antiretroviral therapy in people with HIV. On the study more broadly: Initial samples were collected about a decade before the 2015 immediate-ART recommendation. Findings and caveats of the study: HIV repertoires had narrower CDR3 length ranges than controls.

There are 15 residues in the CDR3. Source: unsorted PBMCs, taken 3.7 years after starting antiretroviral therapy. V gene TRBV21-1 combines with J gene TRBJ1-1. TRBV21-1 represents a pseudogene. This sequence originates from a woman between 45 and 65 years old with HIV. Here the CDR3 DNA reads TGTGCCAGCAGCAAAGCGGCGGCTGTGAACACTGAAGCTTTCTTT. The encoded protein is CASSKAAAVNTEAFF.